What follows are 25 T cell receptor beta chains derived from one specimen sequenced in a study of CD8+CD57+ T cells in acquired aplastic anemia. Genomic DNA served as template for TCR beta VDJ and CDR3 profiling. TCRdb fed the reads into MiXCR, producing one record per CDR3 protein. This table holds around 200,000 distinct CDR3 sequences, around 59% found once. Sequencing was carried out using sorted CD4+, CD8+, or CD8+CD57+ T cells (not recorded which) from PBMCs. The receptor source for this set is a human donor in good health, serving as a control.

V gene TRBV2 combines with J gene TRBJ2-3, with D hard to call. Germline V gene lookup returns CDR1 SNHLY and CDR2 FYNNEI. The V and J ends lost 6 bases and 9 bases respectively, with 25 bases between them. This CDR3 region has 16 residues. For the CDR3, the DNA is TGTGCCAGCAGCCCTCAATTAGACGGATTACAAGGGACGCAGTATTTT. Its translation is CASSPQLDGLQGTQYF. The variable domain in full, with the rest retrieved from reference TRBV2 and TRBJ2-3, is EPEVTQTPSHQVTQMGQEVILRCVPISNHLYFYWYRQILGQKVEFLVSFYNNEISEKSEIFDDQFSVERPDGSNFTLKIRSTKLEDSAMYFCASSPQLDGLQGTQYFGPGTRLTVL.

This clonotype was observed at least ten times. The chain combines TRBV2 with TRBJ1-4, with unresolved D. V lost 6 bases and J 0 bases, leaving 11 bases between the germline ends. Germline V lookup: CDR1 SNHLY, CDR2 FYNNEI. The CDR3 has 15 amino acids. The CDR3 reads CASRTQTATNEKLFF. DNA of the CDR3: TGTGCCAGCAGGACACAGACCGCAACTAATGAAAAACTGTTTTTT.

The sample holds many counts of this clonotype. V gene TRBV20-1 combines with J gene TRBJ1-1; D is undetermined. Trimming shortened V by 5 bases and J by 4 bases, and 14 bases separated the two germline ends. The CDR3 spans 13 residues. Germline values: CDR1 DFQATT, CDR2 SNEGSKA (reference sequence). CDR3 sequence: CSAPATGFTEAFF. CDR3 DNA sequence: TGCAGTGCTCCCGCGACGGGGTTCACTGAAGCTTTCTTT.

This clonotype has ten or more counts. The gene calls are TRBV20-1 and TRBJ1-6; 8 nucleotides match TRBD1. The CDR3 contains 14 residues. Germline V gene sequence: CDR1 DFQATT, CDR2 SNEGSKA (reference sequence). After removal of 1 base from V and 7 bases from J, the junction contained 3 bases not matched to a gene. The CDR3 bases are TGCAGTGCTAGAGTTCGGACAGGGAATTCACCCCTCCACTTT. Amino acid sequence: CSARVRTGNSPLHF.

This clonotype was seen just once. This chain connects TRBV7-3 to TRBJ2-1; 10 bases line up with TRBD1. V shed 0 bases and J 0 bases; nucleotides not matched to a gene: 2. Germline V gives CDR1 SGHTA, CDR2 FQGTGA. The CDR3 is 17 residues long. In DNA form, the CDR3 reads TGTGCCAGCAGCTTAACGGGACAGGGGAGCTCCTACAATGAGCAGTTCTTC. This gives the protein CASSLTGQGSSYNEQFF.

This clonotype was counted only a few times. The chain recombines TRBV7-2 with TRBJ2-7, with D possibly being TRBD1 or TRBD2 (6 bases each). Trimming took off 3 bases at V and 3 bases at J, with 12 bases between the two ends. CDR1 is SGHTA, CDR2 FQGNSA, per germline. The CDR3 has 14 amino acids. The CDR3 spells CASSLGGGYYEQYF. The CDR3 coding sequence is TGTGCCAGCAGCTTGGGGGGCGGGTACTACGAGCAGTACTTC.

The CDR3 sequence is CATSKEDSTTYNEQFF. The CDR3 DNA is TGTGCCACCAGCAAGGAAGACTCAACTACCTACAATGAGCAGTTCTTC. V is TRBV15 and J is TRBJ2-1; D uncertain. The germline V gene has CDR1 LNHNV and CDR2 YYDKDF (reference sequence). The CDR3 contains 16 residues. The V and J ends lost 4 bases and 2 bases respectively, with 15 bases between them.

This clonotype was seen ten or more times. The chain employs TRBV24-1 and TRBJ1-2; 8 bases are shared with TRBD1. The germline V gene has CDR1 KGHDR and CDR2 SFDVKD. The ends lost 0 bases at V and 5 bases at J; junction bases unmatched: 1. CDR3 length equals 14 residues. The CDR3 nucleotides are TGTGCCACCAGTGATTTGGACAGGGGTTATGGCTACACCTTC. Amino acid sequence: CATSDLDRGYGYTF.

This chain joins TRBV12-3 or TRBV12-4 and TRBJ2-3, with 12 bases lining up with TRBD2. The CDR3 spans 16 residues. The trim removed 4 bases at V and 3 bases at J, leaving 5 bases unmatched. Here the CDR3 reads CASSSTSGGSTDTQYF. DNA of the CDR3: TGTGCCAGCAGTTCTACTAGCGGGGGGTCTACAGATACGCAGTATTTT.

CDR3 coding DNA: TGTGCCAGCAGCTTAACGGGGACTAGCGGGAGGGTTTCGCCAGATACGCAGTATTTT. Its translation is CASSLTGTSGRVSPDTQYF. The chain has TRBV7-3 and TRBJ2-3, with 16 nucleotides matching TRBD2. With V trimmed by 0 bases and J by 4 bases, 7 bases remained unmatched. This CDR3 comprises 19 residues. Germline values: CDR1 SGHTA, CDR2 FQGTGA.

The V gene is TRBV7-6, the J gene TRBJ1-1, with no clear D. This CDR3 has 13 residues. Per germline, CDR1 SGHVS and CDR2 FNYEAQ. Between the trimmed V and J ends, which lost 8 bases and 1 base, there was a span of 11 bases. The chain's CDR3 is CASGLGANTEAFF. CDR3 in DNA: TGTGCCAGCGGTTTGGGCGCGAACACTGAAGCTTTCTTT.

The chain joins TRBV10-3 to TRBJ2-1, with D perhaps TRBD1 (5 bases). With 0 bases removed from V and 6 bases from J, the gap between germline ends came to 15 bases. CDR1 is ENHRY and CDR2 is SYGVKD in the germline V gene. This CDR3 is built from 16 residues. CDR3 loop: CAISESTSGFRNEQFF. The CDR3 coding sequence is TGTGCCATCAGTGAGTCGACGTCAGGGTTTCGCAATGAGCAGTTCTTC.

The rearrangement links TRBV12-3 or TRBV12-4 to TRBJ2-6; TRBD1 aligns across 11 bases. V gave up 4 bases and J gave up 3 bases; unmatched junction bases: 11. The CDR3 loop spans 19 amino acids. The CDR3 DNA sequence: TGTGCCAGCAGTTCCCTGGACAGGGGGCAGATTGGTGGGGCCAACGTCCTGACTTTC. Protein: CASSSLDRGQIGGANVLTF.

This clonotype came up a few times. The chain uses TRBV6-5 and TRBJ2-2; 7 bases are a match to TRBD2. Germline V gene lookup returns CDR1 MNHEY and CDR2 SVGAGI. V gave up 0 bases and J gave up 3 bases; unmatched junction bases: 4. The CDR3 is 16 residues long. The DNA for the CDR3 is TGTGCCAGCAGTTACTCCTGGACTAGGGACACCGGGGAGCTGTTTTTT. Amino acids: CASSYSWTRDTGELFF.

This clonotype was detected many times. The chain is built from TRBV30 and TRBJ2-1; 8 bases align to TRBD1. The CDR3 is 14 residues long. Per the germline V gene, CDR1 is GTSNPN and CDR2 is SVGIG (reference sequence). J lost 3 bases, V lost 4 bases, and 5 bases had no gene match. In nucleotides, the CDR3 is TGTGCCTGGATAGGGACAGGTGGCTACAATGAGCAGTTCTTC. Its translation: CAWIGTGGYNEQFF.

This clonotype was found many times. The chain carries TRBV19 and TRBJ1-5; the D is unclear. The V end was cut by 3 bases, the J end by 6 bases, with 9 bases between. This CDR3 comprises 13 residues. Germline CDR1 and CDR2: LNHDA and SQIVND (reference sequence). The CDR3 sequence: CASSIGGSQPQHF. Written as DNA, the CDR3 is TGTGCCAGTAGTATCGGAGGGAGTCAGCCCCAGCATTTT.

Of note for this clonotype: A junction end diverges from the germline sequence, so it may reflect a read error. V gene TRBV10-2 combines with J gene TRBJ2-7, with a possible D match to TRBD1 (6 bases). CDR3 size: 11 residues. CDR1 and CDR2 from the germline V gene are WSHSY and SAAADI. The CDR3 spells CASNAGTLEDF. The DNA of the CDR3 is TGCGCCAGCAACGCCGGGACACTAGAGGACTTC.

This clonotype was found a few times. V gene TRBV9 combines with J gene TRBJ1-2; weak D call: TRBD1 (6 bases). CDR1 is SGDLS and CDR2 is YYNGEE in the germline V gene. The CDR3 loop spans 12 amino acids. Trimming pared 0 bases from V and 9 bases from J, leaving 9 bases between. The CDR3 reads CASSVAQGSYTF. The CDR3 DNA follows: TGTGCCAGCAGCGTAGCGCAGGGGAGCTACACCTTC. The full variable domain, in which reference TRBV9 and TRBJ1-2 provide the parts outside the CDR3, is DSGVTQTPKHLITATGQRVTLRCSPRSGDLSVYWYQQSLDQGLQFLIQYYNGEERAKGNILERFSAQQFPDLHSELNLSSLELGDSALYFCASSVAQGSYTFGSGTRLTVV.

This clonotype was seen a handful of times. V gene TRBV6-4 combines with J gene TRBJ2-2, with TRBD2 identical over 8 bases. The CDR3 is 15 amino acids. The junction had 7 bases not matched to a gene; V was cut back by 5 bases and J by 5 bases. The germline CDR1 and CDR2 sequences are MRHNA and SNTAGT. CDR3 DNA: TGTGCCAGCAGTTTAGGGCGACTAGCGACCGGGGAGCTGTTTTTT. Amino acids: CASSLGRLATGELFF.

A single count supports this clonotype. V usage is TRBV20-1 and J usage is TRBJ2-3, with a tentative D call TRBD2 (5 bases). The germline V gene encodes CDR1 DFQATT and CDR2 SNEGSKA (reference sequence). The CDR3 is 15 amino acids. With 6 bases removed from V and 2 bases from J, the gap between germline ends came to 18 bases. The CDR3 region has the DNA TGCAGTGCCACTATACTAGAAGACTACACAGATACGCAGTATTTT. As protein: CSATILEDYTDTQYF.

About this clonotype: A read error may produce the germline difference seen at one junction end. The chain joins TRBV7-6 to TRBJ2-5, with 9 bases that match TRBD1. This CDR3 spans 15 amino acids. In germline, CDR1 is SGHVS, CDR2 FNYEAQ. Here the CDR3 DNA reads TGTGCCAGCAGTTTAGGGGGACAGGGCGGAGAGACCCAGTACTTC. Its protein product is CASSLGGQGGETQYF.

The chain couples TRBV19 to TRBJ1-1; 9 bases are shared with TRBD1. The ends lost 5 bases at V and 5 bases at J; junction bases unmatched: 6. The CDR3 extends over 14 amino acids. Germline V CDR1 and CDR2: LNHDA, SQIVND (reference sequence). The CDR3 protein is CASSAAGQGTEAFF. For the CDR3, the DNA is TGTGCCAGTAGTGCCGCGGGACAGGGAACTGAAGCTTTCTTT.

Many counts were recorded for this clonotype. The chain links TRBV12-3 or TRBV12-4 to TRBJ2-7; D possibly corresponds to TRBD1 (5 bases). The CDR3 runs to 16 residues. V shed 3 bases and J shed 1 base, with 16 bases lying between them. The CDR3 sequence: CASSLVGAERSYEQYF. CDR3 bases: TGTGCCAGCAGTTTGGTTGGGGCAGAGAGATCCTACGAGCAGTACTTC.

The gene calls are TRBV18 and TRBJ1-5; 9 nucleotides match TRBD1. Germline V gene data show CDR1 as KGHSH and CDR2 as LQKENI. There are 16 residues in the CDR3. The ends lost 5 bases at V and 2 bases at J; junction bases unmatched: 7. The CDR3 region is CASSWDRVLGNQPQHF. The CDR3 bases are TGTGCCAGCTCATGGGACAGGGTTTTGGGCAATCAGCCCCAGCATTTT. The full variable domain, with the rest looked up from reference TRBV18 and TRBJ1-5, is NAGVMQNPRHLVRRRGQEARLRCSPMKGHSHVYWYRQLPEEGLKFMVYLQKENIIDESGMPKERFSAEFPKEGPSILRIQQVVRGDSAAYFCASSWDRVLGNQPQHFGDGTRLSIL.

CDR3 residues: CSGLAGEGYEQYF. CDR3 nucleotides: TGCAGCGGACTAGCGGGAGAGGGTTACGAGCAGTACTTC. The chain recombines TRBV29-1 with TRBJ2-7, with 12 bases aligning to TRBD2. The CDR3 spans 13 residues. Germline V gives CDR1 SQVTM, CDR2 ANQGSEA. The ends lost 7 bases at V and 4 bases at J; junction bases unmatched: 5.